Detailed here is one T cell receptor beta chain. Per the study methods: Scientists estimated how many nucleated cells there were by amplifying reference gene primers. Assay: immunoSEQ multiplex PCR; the TCRdb copy retains only in-frame clones and omits some. V, J and clone size are those of that table, while D and trimming were read from the DNA. The table includes 140,000 to 150,000 clones, 85% to 90% detected once. Germline-derived CDR1 and CDR2 are SGHTS and YDEGEE. This CDR3 contains 16 residues. The J segment lost 5 bases and the V segment lost 0 bases, leaving 10 bases of the junction unmatched. These data originate in a study of blood T cell repertoires in COVID-19. Study-wide context: T cells, B-cell-depleted T cells, or PBMCs supplied cDNA or gDNA.

Material: peripheral blood. The sequence was obtained from a woman in her 50s with active or convalescent COVID-19. V usage is TRBV5-8 and J usage is TRBJ2-5, with 7 nucleotides matching TRBD1. CDR3 protein: CASSLGQQGSGETQYF. In DNA, the CDR3 is TGTGCCAGCAGCTTGGGCCAACAGGGGTCGGGGGAGACCCAGTACTTC.